The 21 T cell receptor beta chains below were found in one sample sequenced in a study of cytomegalovirus exposure and HLA in healthy donors. The PCR had 60 Vbeta and 13 Jbeta primers. Clones were sequenced by immunoSEQ multiplex PCR, and TCRdb holds only the in-frame ones, with some missing. The sample yields around 140,000 clones, over 75% seen once. Sequencing was performed on PBMCs. These receptors all stem from a male donor in good health and CMV-seropositive.

The chain uses TRBV7-9 and TRBJ2-1; 9 bases map to TRBD2. V lost 2 bases and J lost 3; bases outside the gene matches: 8. Germline CDR1 is SEHNR and CDR2 is FQNEAQ (reference sequence). The CDR3 contains 17 residues. CDR3 amino acids: CASSLLGSGSGYNEQFF. CDR3 DNA sequence: TGTGCCAGCAGCTTACTTGGTAGCGGGAGCGGCTACAATGAGCAGTTCTTC.

This chain links TRBV7-2 with TRBJ1-6; D not certain. Trimming stripped 1 base from V and 9 bases from J, with 7 bases between. This CDR3 has 13 residues. Germline V gives CDR1 SGHTA, CDR2 FQGNSA. The CDR3 nucleotides are TGTGCCAGCAGCTTAGATCCGGTTTCACCCCTCCACTTT. It encodes CASSLDPVSPLHF. The full variable domain, its missing parts supplied by reference TRBV7-2 and TRBJ1-6, is GAGVSQSPSNKVTEKGKDVELRCDPISGHTALYWYRQSLGQGLEFLIYFQGNSAPDKSGLPSDRFSAERTGGSVSTLTIQRTQQEDSAVYLCASSLDPVSPLHFGNGTRLTVT.

The chain uses TRBV7-9 and TRBJ2-5; 10 bases are a match to TRBD2. Germline V lookup: CDR1 SEHNR, CDR2 FQNEAQ (reference sequence). The CDR3 covers 16 residues. The junction had 6 bases not matched to a gene; V was cut back by 1 base and J by 4 bases. CDR3 sequence (DNA): TGTGCCAGCAGCTTAGGGGGACTAGCGTCGCGAGAGACCCAGTACTTC. It codes for CASSLGGLASRETQYF. The full variable domain, with the rest looked up from reference TRBV7-9 and TRBJ2-5, is DTGVSQNPRHKITKRGQNVTFRCDPISEHNRLYWYRQTLGQGPEFLTYFQNEAQLEKSRLLSDRFSAERPKGSFSTLEIQRTEQGDSAMYLCASSLGGLASRETQYFGPGTRLLVL.

This chain joins TRBV11-2 and TRBJ2-1; 10 bases fit TRBD2. Germline loops: CDR1 SGHAT, CDR2 FQNNGV. There are 15 residues in the CDR3. Trimming removed 5 bases from V and 5 bases from J; junction bases left unmatched: 6. The CDR3 coding sequence is TGTGCCAGCAGCGCACACAGCGGGGGGGACAATGAGCAGTTCTTC. Translated, it gives CASSAHSGGDNEQFF.

This chain links TRBV19 with TRBJ2-5; D is possibly TRBD2 (6 bases). The J call may not be correct, given that the DNA end is closer to TRBJ2-7. The CDR3 length is 14 residues. Germline CDR1 reads LNHDA; CDR2 reads SQIVND (reference sequence). CDR3 DNA sequence: TGTGCCAGTAGTATTCAACTAGCTGCTGGCGAGCAGTACTTC. Translation gives CASSIQLAAGEQYF.

The chain couples TRBV7-2 to TRBJ2-5; weak D call: TRBD2 (5 bases). The germline V and J ends were trimmed by 2 bases and 5 bases, with 15 bases remaining between them. The germline V gene encodes CDR1 SGHTA and CDR2 FQGNSA. This CDR3 is 15 amino acids long. The chain's CDR3 is CASSLSGVVRETQYF. In DNA, the CDR3 is TGTGCCAGCAGCTTATCCGGGGTGGTCCGCGAGACCCAGTACTTC. Supplemented by reference TRBV7-2 and TRBJ2-5, the full variable domain reads GAGVSQSPSNKVTEKGKDVELRCDPISGHTALYWYRQSLGQGLEFLIYFQGNSAPDKSGLPSDRFSAERTGGSVSTLTIQRTQQEDSAVYLCASSLSGVVRETQYFGPGTRLLVL.

This chain connects TRBV2 to TRBJ2-6, with 9 bases that match TRBD1. Unmatched junction bases numbered 14, after V lost 6 bases and J lost 2 bases. The germline V gene encodes CDR1 SNHLY and CDR2 FYNNEI. CDR3 length equals 19 residues. The CDR3, as DNA: TGTGCCAGCAGAAGTCTTCGGGACAGGGTCTCAACTGGGGCCAACGTCCTGACTTTC. The encoded protein is CASRSLRDRVSTGANVLTF.

V and J are TRBV2 and TRBJ2-3; D gene uncertain. CDR3 length equals 14 residues. Trimming took off 4 bases at V and 0 bases at J, with 8 bases between the two ends. Looked up from germline, CDR1 is SNHLY and CDR2 is FYNNEI. The CDR3 loop reads CASSGMTSTDTQYF. The CDR3 DNA sequence: TGTGCCAGCAGTGGCATGACTAGCACAGATACGCAGTATTTT.

V usage is TRBV7-9 and J usage is TRBJ1-1; tentative D call: TRBD1 (6 bases). The V end was cut by 6 bases, the J end by 6 bases, with 26 bases between. The germline V gene encodes CDR1 SEHNR and CDR2 FQNEAQ (reference sequence). This CDR3 has 17 amino acids. The CDR3 is CASRSPGVGQGVAEAFF. The CDR3 region has the DNA TGTGCCAGCAGGTCGCCGGGTGTGGGACAAGGGGTCGCTGAAGCTTTCTTT.

The J gene is TRBJ2-3, the V gene TRBV28; no firm D call. The V end was cut by 3 bases, the J end by 4 bases, with 14 bases between. Germline CDR1 is MDHEN and CDR2 is SYDVKM. The CDR3 runs to 15 residues. The CDR3 DNA reads TGTGCCAGCAGTTTGCCACTCGGGTACGCAGATACGCAGTATTTT. This gives the protein CASSLPLGYADTQYF.

This clone has just one count. The V gene is TRBV27, the J gene TRBJ2-7, with D unclear. V was trimmed by 5 bases and J by 3 bases, leaving 23 bases between them. This CDR3 region has 17 residues. Looked up from germline, CDR1 is MNHEY and CDR2 is SMNVEV (reference sequence). The CDR3 sequence: CASSPSPAGLSLYEQYF. CDR3 coding DNA: TGTGCCAGCAGTCCATCCCCCGCAGGCCTGAGTCTCTACGAGCAGTACTTC.

DNA for the CDR3: TGCGCCAGCATTTCGGGGGGCTCTGGCACCGGGGAGCTGTTTTTT. Translation: CASISGGSGTGELFF. This rearrangement joins TRBV5-1 to TRBJ2-2, with a tentative D call TRBD2 (7 bases). Deletions cut 6 bases from V and 4 bases from J, with 16 bases between. Germline-derived CDR1 and CDR2 are SGHRS and YFSETQ. This CDR3 region has 15 residues.

This chain uses TRBV6-5 with TRBJ1-1; no clear D. The ends were cut back, 2 bases at V and 11 bases at J, with 21 bases in the middle. The CDR3 extends over 15 amino acids. Germline CDR1 and CDR2: MNHEY and SVGAGI. The CDR3 loop is CASSYDGIAVAGAFF. The DNA for the CDR3 is TGTGCCAGCAGTTACGATGGTATCGCGGTCGCGGGGGCTTTCTTT.

This clone turned up a few times. The V gene is TRBV6-5, the J gene TRBJ2-7, with D perhaps matching TRBD2 (6 bases). V lost 1 base, J lost 7 bases, and 11 bases lay in between. Germline V gives CDR1 MNHEY, CDR2 SVGAGI. The CDR3 length is 13 residues. CDR3 nucleotide sequence: TGTGCCAGCAGTTACTTAGGGGCGGGGGAGCAGTACTTC. It encodes CASSYLGAGEQYF.

The V gene is TRBV5-4, the J gene TRBJ2-1; the match to TRBD1 covers 7 bases. This CDR3 region has 13 residues. V shed 7 bases and J 6 bases; nucleotides not matched to a gene: 7. Germline V lookup: CDR1 SGHNT, CDR2 YYREEE (reference sequence). CDR3 DNA: TGTGCCAGCGGGACAGCGGACATCAATGAGCAGTTCTTC. Translating gives CASGTADINEQFF.

This clone was observed a few times. The chain is built from TRBV28 and TRBJ2-7; 9 bases align to TRBD2. In germline, CDR1 is MDHEN, CDR2 SYDVKM. V shed 4 bases and J 4 bases; nucleotides not matched to a gene: 8. This CDR3 region has 15 residues. CDR3 sequence: CASSWPGLAGYEQYF. The CDR3, as DNA: TGTGCCAGCAGTTGGCCGGGACTAGCTGGTTACGAGCAGTACTTC.

The rearrangement links TRBV5-6 to TRBJ1-1, with D possibly matching TRBD1 (6 bases). Per the germline V gene, CDR1 is SGHDT and CDR2 is YYEEEE. The CDR3 spans 15 residues. V gave up 4 bases and J gave up 6 bases, with 19 bases separating them. The CDR3 protein is CASSVYDRIDPEAFF. In nucleotides, the CDR3 is TGTGCCAGCAGCGTCTATGACAGGATTGACCCTGAAGCTTTCTTT.

The V gene is TRBV5-4, the J gene TRBJ1-1, with a tentative D call TRBD1 (5 bases). The V end was cut by 5 bases, the J end by 1 base, with 18 bases between. Germline V CDR1 and CDR2: SGHNT, YYREEE (reference sequence). The CDR3 consists of 16 residues. CDR3 in amino acids: CASSKGRARGNTEAFF. CDR3 nucleotide sequence: TGTGCCAGCAGTAAAGGCAGGGCGCGAGGGAACACTGAAGCTTTCTTT.

CDR3 loop: CSVRTGGGTEAFF. CDR3 bases: TGCAGCGTCCGGACAGGGGGTGGGACTGAAGCTTTCTTT. This sequence joins TRBV29-1 and TRBJ1-1, with 10 bases that match TRBD1. CDR3 length: 13 residues. CDR1 and CDR2 (germline): SQVTM, ANQGSEA. Unmatched junction bases numbered 6, after V lost 6 bases and J lost 5 bases.

The rearrangement links TRBV29-1 to TRBJ2-7; D is perhaps TRBD1 (5 bases). CDR3 length equals 13 residues. The germline V gene encodes CDR1 SQVTM and CDR2 ANQGSEA. The V gene lost 5 bases and the J gene lost 0 bases, with 11 bases spanning the gap. The CDR3 DNA reads as TGCAGCGTTCAAGGGGCAGACTCCTACGAGCAGTACTTC. Translation gives CSVQGADSYEQYF.

There are a few counts of this clone. The chain carries TRBV4-2 and TRBJ2-7; a weak D match, TRBD2 (5 bases). This CDR3 spans 16 amino acids. From germline, CDR1 is LGHNA and CDR2 YNFKEQ. With 4 bases removed from V and 3 bases from J, the gap between germline ends came to 19 bases. DNA of the CDR3: TGTGCCAGCAGCCCTTCCGAAGCGGAAAAAATCTACGAGCAGTACTTC. This translates into CASSPSEAEKIYEQYF.